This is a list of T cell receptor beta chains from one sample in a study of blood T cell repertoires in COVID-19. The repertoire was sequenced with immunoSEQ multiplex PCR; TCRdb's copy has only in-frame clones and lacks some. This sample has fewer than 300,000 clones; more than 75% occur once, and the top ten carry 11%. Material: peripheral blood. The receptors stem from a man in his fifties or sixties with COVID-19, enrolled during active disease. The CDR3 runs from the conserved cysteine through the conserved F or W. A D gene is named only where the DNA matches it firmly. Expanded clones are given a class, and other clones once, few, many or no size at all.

TGTGCCAGCAGCTTACAGGGACTCGGAGAGGGTACGCAGTATTTT CASSLQGLGEGTQYF TRBJ2-3 TRBV7-3 . .
TGTGCCAGCAGCCCCGGGGGACTAGACATCCCCTACGAGCAGTACTTC CASSPGGLDIPYEQYF TRBJ2-7 TRBV27 . TRBD2
TGTGCCAGCAGATTCCCGGGACTAGCGGGAAAGGCAGATACGCAGTATTTT CASRFPGLAGKADTQYF TRBJ2-3 TRBV2 . TRBD2
TGTGCCAGCAGCTTGGTTTTGGGGACAGGGGTTGACAATGAGCAGTTCTTC CASSLVLGTGVDNEQFF TRBJ2-1 TRBV5-8 . TRBD1
TGTGCCAGCAGGACGGGACAGCCGAACACTGAAGCTTTCTTT CASRTGQPNTEAFF TRBJ1-1 TRBV6-6 . TRBD1
TGTGCCAGCAGTTACTCTGGGGGGAAGGTTGGAGAAAAACTGTTTTTT CASSYSGGKVGEKLFF TRBJ1-4 TRBV6-2/TRBV6-3 . .
TGTGTCAGACGGAACGGACAGGCCGACACCGGGGAGCTGTTTTTT CVRRNGQADTGELFF TRBJ2-2 TRBV7-5 . .
TGTGCCAGCAGTATCCGGGACAGACCTTACGAGCAGTACTTC CASSIRDRPYEQYF TRBJ2-7 TRBV6-2/TRBV6-3 . TRBD1
TGTGCCAGCAGTTTACCCGGGGGGAGAAATGAAAAACTGTTTTTT CASSLPGGRNEKLFF TRBJ1-4 TRBV28 . .
TGCGCCAGCAGCGGAACGCCATCAAAGGGGGACGAGCAGTACTTC CASSGTPSKGDEQYF TRBJ2-7 TRBV5-1 . .
TGTGCCAGCAGCCAAGGAGGACTAGCGGGAGGCTATGAGACCCAGTACTTC CASSQGGLAGGYETQYF TRBJ2-5 TRBV4-2 . TRBD2
TGTGCCAGCAGCTTTCTCTCTGGAAACACCATATATTTT CASSFLSGNTIYF TRBJ1-3 TRBV11-2 . .
TGTGCCAGCAGCCAACGCACTAGCACAGATACGCAGTATTTT CASSQRTSTDTQYF TRBJ2-3 TRBV3-1/TRBV3-2 . .
TGTGCCAGCAGTGCCCGTTTAATTGGGGGCAACTATGGCTACACCTTC CASSARLIGGNYGYTF TRBJ1-2 TRBV28 . .
TGTGCCATCCAAGGGGGCGAGGCCTACGAGCAGTACTTC CAIQGGEAYEQYF TRBJ2-7 TRBV21-1 . .
TGTGCCAGCGAACAGGGGGTCTCTGCAACTAATGAAAAACTGTTTTTT CASEQGVSATNEKLFF TRBJ1-4 TRBV28 . TRBD1
TGTGCCAGCAGCCCGGGACAGGGTATCGAGCAGTACTTC CASSPGQGIEQYF TRBJ2-7 TRBV11-1 . TRBD1
TGCGCCAGCAGTTCACCTCGGACTAGCGGTGTCAATGAGCAGTTCTTC CASSSPRTSGVNEQFF TRBJ2-1 TRBV10-2 . TRBD2
TGTGCCAGCTCAGAGTCGGGTTTCCAAGAGACCCAGTACTTC CASSESGFQETQYF TRBJ2-5 TRBV18 . .
TGTGCCAGCAGCTCCGGCCCGAGACTTTTAACCTACGAGCAGTACTTC CASSSGPRLLTYEQYF TRBJ2-7 TRBV7-9 . .
TGTGCCAGCACGGTACAGGGGGCTAATGAAAAACTGTTTTTT CASTVQGANEKLFF TRBJ1-4 TRBV2 . TRBD1
TGCGCCAGCAGCCTCGGGGGGGCAGCCTACGAGCAGTACTTC CASSLGGAAYEQYF TRBJ2-7 TRBV5-1 . TRBD2
TGCGCCAGCAGCTTGGGACACCTTCAACCTACCTACGAGCAGTACTTC CASSLGHLQPTYEQYF TRBJ2-7 TRBV5-1 . .
TGTGCCAGCAGCGTCAGCGGGGGATACGAGCAGTACTTC CASSVSGGYEQYF TRBJ2-7 TRBV7-3 . TRBD2
TGTGCCAGCAGTCGCTCGGGGAGGGCGCTTGGAGAAAAACTGTTTTTT CASSRSGRALGEKLFF TRBJ1-4 TRBV28 once .
TGTGCCTGGAGTAAGGGACTAGCGGGGGGCTACAATGAGCAGTTCTTC CAWSKGLAGGYNEQFF TRBJ2-1 TRBV30 . TRBD2
TGTGCCAGCAGCCTCCTGGGCAGGTCCCACGAGCAGTACTTC CASSLLGRSHEQYF TRBJ2-7 TRBV7-9 . .
TGTGCCAGTAGTCCACAAATCGGACTAGCGGGCGCCTTGTACTTC CASSPQIGLAGALYF TRBJ2-7 TRBV19 . TRBD2
TGCGCCAGCAGCAACCGCGGGGTGGGGGGCAATGAGCAGTTCTTC CASSNRGVGGNEQFF TRBJ2-1 TRBV4-3 once .
TGTGCCAGCAGCTCGGTACTCCTAGCGAACAAAAACATTCAGTACTTC CASSSVLLANKNIQYF TRBJ2-4 TRBV5-6 . .
TGTGCCAGCAGTTTATTGAGCGGTTATGGCTACACCTTC CASSLLSGYGYTF TRBJ1-2 TRBV27 once .
TGTGCCAGCAGCTTGAGACTCCGCCGGGCAGATACGCAGTATTTT CASSLRLRRADTQYF TRBJ2-3 TRBV7-8 . .
TGTGCCAGCAGCCCCCGCCGCGTAGGGGGCCTACTCTCTGGGGCCAACGTCCTGACTTTC CASSPRRVGGLLSGANVLTF TRBJ2-6 TRBV7-3 . TRBD1
TGTGCCACCAGCAGGGACAGGGGGCGTCACACCGGGGAGCTGTTTTTT CATSRDRGRHTGELFF TRBJ2-2 TRBV15 few TRBD1
TGTGCCAGCTCACCTCAATTGAACACAGGGTTTTCTTTCGCCGGGGAGCTGTTTTTT CASSPQLNTGFSFAGELFF TRBJ2-2 TRBV18 . .
TGTGCCAGCAGTCCCACCGGGACAGGGAGCTCTGGAAACACCATATATTTT CASSPTGTGSSGNTIYF TRBJ1-3 TRBV27 once TRBD1
TGTGCCAGCAGGGCCCCCGGGATCCAGCCTGAAAAACTGTTTTTT CASRAPGIQPEKLFF TRBJ1-4 TRBV27 . .
TGTGCCAGTAGTGCGACAGGGTCCTACGAGCAGTACTTC CASSATGSYEQYF TRBJ2-7 TRBV19 . TRBD1
TGTGCCAGCAGTCCACTCGGACTAGGCAGTGAGCAGTTCTTC CASSPLGLGSEQFF TRBJ2-1 TRBV11-2 . TRBD2
TGTGCCAGCAGCTTGGAGGCACAGGACACAGATACGCAGTATTTT CASSLEAQDTDTQYF TRBJ2-3 TRBV5-4 . .
TGTGCCAGCAGCCGAGGTGGGTTGACTGAAGCTTTCTTT CASSRGGLTEAFF TRBJ1-1 TRBV6-5 . .
TGTGCCAGCAGTTCGCGACGGACAGGGAGTATTGAGACCCAGTACTTC CASSSRRTGSIETQYF TRBJ2-5 TRBV27 . TRBD1
TGTGCCAGCTCTCCATCGACAGGGAGAAACTATGGCTACACCTTC CASSPSTGRNYGYTF TRBJ1-2 TRBV18 . TRBD1
TGTGCCAGCAGCACCGGGACAGTCTCCTACGAGCAGTACTTC CASSTGTVSYEQYF TRBJ2-7 TRBV5-6 . TRBD1
TGTGCCAGCAGCCAACCCCGGGGCGGAGGGACAGATACGCAGTATTTT CASSQPRGGGTDTQYF TRBJ2-3 TRBV4-2 . .
TGTGCCAGCAGTTATGCAGCGACCAGCTCCTACGAGCAGTACTTC CASSYAATSSYEQYF TRBJ2-7 TRBV6-5 few .
TGTGCCAGCAGTTTCCAGGGGGAACCATACTCTGGAAACACCATATATTTT CASSFQGEPYSGNTIYF TRBJ1-3 TRBV28 . TRBD1
TGTGCCAGCAGCCGTGACAGTCAGGGGACCTATGGCTACACCTTC CASSRDSQGTYGYTF TRBJ1-2 TRBV4-2 . .